The clone carrying this T cell receptor (beta chain) has ten or more counts. The target antigen is unknown. The sample originates from a study of breast tumors, draining lymph nodes, adjacent tissues. Regarding the study as a whole: Luminal-like breast cancer showed significantly greater tumor-nontumor repertoire similarity than basal-like breast cancer did. That most tumor T cells come from lymph nodes remained unproven.

Samples came from axillary lymph nodes draining the breast cancer. Losses at the gene ends were 3 bases for V and 0 bases for J; bases not matched to a gene: 3. This CDR3 spans 16 amino acids. Germline lookup yields CDR1 SGDLS and CDR2 YYNGEE. TCRdb recomputed calls from the multiplex PCR reads with MiXCR, one row per CDR3 protein. This sample yields 170,000 or so distinct CDR3 sequences, of which around a third are seen a single time; 3.5% to 4.5% belongs to the top ten. Sequenced: axillary lymph node tissue. The origin of this receptor is a female donor with breast cancer. Some clones in this sample may be carry-over from other donors' samples. The chain employs TRBV9 and TRBJ2-3; 11 nucleotides agree with TRBD2. The CDR3 sequence is CASSARTSGSTDTQYF. CDR3 nucleotides: TGTGCCAGCAGCGCCCGGACTAGCGGGAGCACAGATACGCAGTATTTT.